This TCR beta chain emerged from a study of blood T cell repertoires in COVID-19. On the study more broadly: The cDNA or gDNA used as material had been derived from T cells, B-cell-depleted T cells, or PBMCs.

In the authors' methods: Reference gene primer amplification gave estimated nucleated cell counts. Generated by immunoSEQ multiplex PCR, the TCRdb table keeps only in-frame clones and is missing some. That table furnishes V, J and clone size, whereas the DNA furnished D and trimming. This table has more than 110,000 clones, 65% to 90% appearing once. The sample consisted of peripheral blood. The sequence was obtained from a man in his fifties or sixties with acute or convalescent COVID-19.

The CDR3 bases are TGTGCCAGCGACCGGGAGAGCGTCGGGACTAGCGGGGGCTACAATGAGCAGTTCTTC. It yields the protein CASDRESVGTSGGYNEQFF. V and J are TRBV9 and TRBJ2-1, with 14 bases matching TRBD2. The CDR3 runs to 19 residues. Germline assignment: CDR1 SGDLS and CDR2 YYNGEE. J lost 3 bases, V lost 7 bases, and 15 bases had no gene match.